This entry lists 26 T cell receptor beta chains sequenced from one sample in a study of CD8+CD57+ T cells in acquired aplastic anemia. Patients sequenced had flow cytometry evidence of CD8+CD57+ cell expansion. CDR3 and TCR beta VDJ profiling relied on a genomic DNA template. Each CDR3 protein gets one entry after TCRdb re-called the reads with MiXCR. This table holds hundreds of thousands of distinct CDR3 sequences, approximately 82% found once. Sequencing used sorted CD4+, CD8+, or CD8+CD57+ T cells (not recorded which) from PBMCs. These receptors originate from a human donor with aplastic anemia.

On this clonotype: Here the CDR3 omits its conserved ending phenylalanine or tryptophan, so a read error is the likely source. No DNA is shown, since the ends of the CDR3 on it are uncertain; the CDR3 is the one TCRdb lists. The J gene is TRBJ2-2, the V gene TRBV7-2; the table's D gene call, TRBD1, was not cross checked with the DNA. The CDR3 is 12 amino acids long, termini counted. Germline V lookup: CDR1 SGHTA, CDR2 FQGNSA. CDR3 protein: CASSLAGGADFV.

The chain's CDR3 is CASSFLPASGDTDTQYF. Written as DNA, the CDR3 is TGCGCCAGCAGCTTTTTACCCGCTAGCGGGGACACAGATACGCAGTATTTT. This chain joins TRBV5-1 and TRBJ2-3, with 9 nucleotides matching TRBD2. Germline V gene lookup returns CDR1 SGHRS and CDR2 YFSETQ. The CDR3 consists of 17 residues. V trimming: 2 bases; J trimming: 2 bases; junction bases outside the gene matches: 9.

This sequence joins TRBV15 and TRBJ1-1, with 9 bases that match TRBD1. The germline gives CDR1 LNHNV, CDR2 YYDKDF (reference sequence). The length of the CDR3 is 15 residues. The trim removed 3 bases at V and 4 bases at J, leaving 6 bases unmatched. This chain's CDR3 is CATSSPGTGTTEAFF. CDR3 DNA sequence: TGTGCCACCAGCAGCCCCGGGACAGGGACCACTGAAGCTTTCTTT. The full variable domain, completed using reference TRBV15 and TRBJ1-1, is DAMVIQNPRYQVTQFGKPVTLSCSQTLNHNVMYWYQQKSSQAPKLLFHYYDKDFNNEADTPDNFQSRRPNTSFCFLDIRSPGLGDTAMYLCATSSPGTGTTEAFFGQGTRLTVV.

V and J are TRBV11-3 and TRBJ1-6, with a tentative D call TRBD1 (6 bases). There are 18 residues in the CDR3. Germline CDR1 SGHNT, CDR2 YENEEA. V gave up 0 bases and J gave up 6 bases, with 18 bases separating them. The CDR3 nucleotides read TGTGCCAGCAGCTTAGATCTGACAGGAGGGATTCCTAATTCACCCCTCCACTTT. The encoded protein is CASSLDLTGGIPNSPLHF.

Remarks on this clonotype: Germline is not matched at one junction end, which may reflect a read error. The genes are TRBV5-1 and TRBJ2-5, with D tentatively TRBD1 or TRBD2 (5 bases each). From germline, CDR1 is SGHRS and CDR2 YFSETQ. The CDR3 contains 15 residues. CDR3 sequence: CASSFSTGAIETQYF. The CDR3 nucleotides are TGTGCCAGCAGTTTCAGTACCGGGGCCATAGAGACCCAGTACTTC.

The chain couples TRBV3-1 to TRBJ2-6; 7 bases line up with TRBD1. J gave up 4 bases and V 2 bases, and 2 bases lay outside the gene matches. The V gene's germline CDR1 is LGHDT and CDR2 YNNKEL (reference sequence). The CDR3 loop spans 15 amino acids. CDR3 in DNA: TGTGCCAGCAGCCAAACAGGGGCCGGGGCCAACGTCCTGACTTTC. It yields the protein CASSQTGAGANVLTF.

The chain is built from TRBV10-3 and TRBJ2-7, with unresolved D. V shed 0 bases and J shed 2 bases, with 14 bases lying between them. The germline V gene has CDR1 ENHRY and CDR2 SYGVKD. The CDR3 is 16 amino acids. CDR3 protein: CAISESSGEQTYEQYF. As DNA, the CDR3 is TGTGCCATCAGTGAGTCTTCAGGAGAACAAACCTACGAGCAGTACTTC.

V gene TRBV5-4 combines with J gene TRBJ1-1, with 7 bases aligning to TRBD1. From germline, CDR1 is SGHNT and CDR2 YYREEE (reference sequence). The CDR3 contains 15 residues. The ends lost 4 bases at V and 1 base at J; junction bases unmatched: 7. CDR3 sequence reads: CASSRGQAGNTEAFF. The CDR3 bases are TGTGCCAGCAGCCGAGGACAGGCAGGGAACACTGAAGCTTTCTTT.

This chain links TRBV10-2 with TRBJ1-1; tentatively, D is TRBD1 (5 bases). CDR1 is WSHSY and CDR2 is SAAADI in the germline V gene. The ends were cut back, 0 bases at V and 11 bases at J, with 13 bases in the middle. This CDR3 region has 13 residues. CDR3 in amino acids: CASSESRRVGAFF. CDR3 coding DNA: TGCGCCAGCAGTGAGTCGCGCAGGGTTGGTGCTTTCTTT.

About this clonotype itself: The conserved closing phenylalanine or tryptophan is absent in this CDR3, likely reflecting a read error. No DNA is shown, since the ends of the CDR3 on it are uncertain; the CDR3 is the one TCRdb lists. The chain joins TRBV9 to TRBJ2-4. The CDR3 sequence runs 12 residues, both termini included. From germline, CDR1 is SGDLS and CDR2 YYNGEE. CDR3 protein: CASRGAANVIDT.

In the case of this clonotype: One junction end disagrees with the germline gene, perhaps due to a read error. The chain combines TRBV15 with TRBJ2-1; D uncertain. The CDR3 has 18 residues. Germline V gene lookup returns CDR1 LNHNV and CDR2 YYDKDF (reference sequence). The CDR3 is CASSITNPQDSRYNEQFF. CDR3 nucleotides: TGTGCCAGCAGCATAACCAACCCCCAAGACTCCCGCTACAATGAGCAGTTCTTC.

The J gene is TRBJ1-1, the V gene TRBV9; D is undetermined. Trimming stripped 0 bases from V and 12 bases from J, with 21 bases between. The germline gives CDR1 SGDLS, CDR2 YYNGEE. CDR3 size: 15 residues. The chain's CDR3 is CASSVDARGNTETFF. For the CDR3, the DNA is TGTGCCAGCAGCGTAGACGCGAGAGGGAACACAGAAACTTTCTTT.

This chain connects TRBV7-2 to TRBJ1-2; D is uncertain. The CDR3 covers 14 residues. Deletions cut 1 base from V and 3 bases from J, with 9 bases between. Germline V lookup: CDR1 SGHTA, CDR2 FQGNSA. CDR3 coding DNA: TGTGCCAGCAGCTTAGTTACAGCCGACTATGGCTACACCTTC. This codes for CASSLVTADYGYTF.

This clonotype was recorded a few times. Its ends do not fully match the called genes, so a read error is possible. CDR3 nucleotides: TGCGCCAGCAGCCAAGAGCGGAGACCCCCCGCAGATACGTTT. It specifies CASSQERRPPADTF. The rearrangement joins TRBV7-2 to TRBJ2-3; maybe TRBD2 (5 bases). Germline-derived CDR1 and CDR2 are SGHTA and FQGNSA. The CDR3 is made up of 14 amino acids.

The rearrangement links TRBV20-1 to TRBJ1-4; D remains ambiguous. Looked up from germline, CDR1 is DFQATT and CDR2 is SNEGSKA (reference sequence). V dropped 1 base and J dropped 5 bases, with 14 bases sitting between them. CDR3 length: 15 amino acids. As DNA, the CDR3 is TGCAGTGCTAGAGGCGGAGACACTTACAATGAAAAACTGTTTTTT. This gives the protein CSARGGDTYNEKLFF.

On this clonotype: One end of the junction is discordant with germline, which a read error may explain. The chain has TRBV7-6 and TRBJ2-3; the D is unclear. Germline CDR1 and CDR2: SGHVS and FNYEAQ. This CDR3 has 14 amino acids. As DNA, the CDR3 is TGTGCCAGCAGCTTATTCCAAGCCCCAAGGGAAAACAATTTT. Its protein is CASSLFQAPRENNF.

Remarks on this clonotype: Likely a read error: the CDR3 ends without its conserved phenylalanine or tryptophan. The limits of the CDR3 on the DNA are not certain, so only TCRdb's listed CDR3 is given. V is TRBV15 and J is TRBJ2-3. With termini counted, the CDR3 has 15 amino acids. From germline, CDR1 is LNHNV and CDR2 YYDKDF (reference sequence). CDR3 amino acids: CATSKGIGQETQHYG.

The chain couples TRBV7-3 to TRBJ2-1, with D perhaps matching TRBD1 (5 bases). The CDR3 loop spans 16 amino acids. Per germline, CDR1 SGHTA and CDR2 FQGTGA. V was clipped by 0 bases and J by 13 bases, with 22 bases between them. CDR3 in DNA: TGTGCCAGCAGCTTAACTCCAGGGATGAACACCGAAGCTCAGTTCTTC. This gives the protein CASSLTPGMNTEAQFF.

J is TRBJ2-7 and V is TRBV12-3 or TRBV12-4, with D possibly called TRBD1 or TRBD2 (7 bases each). With 3 bases removed from V and 1 base from J, the gap between germline ends came to 22 bases. The CDR3 runs to 18 residues. The CDR3 is CASSFYRGGTALSYEQYV. The DNA for the CDR3 is TGTGCCAGCAGTTTTTACCGGGGAGGGACAGCCCTTTCCTACGAGCAGTACGTC.

This clonotype has only a few counts. This sequence joins TRBV7-2 and TRBJ1-1; D might be TRBD1 (6 bases). This CDR3 is 15 amino acids long. Germline-derived CDR1 and CDR2 are SGHTA and FQGNSA. Trimming took 1 base from V and 2 from J, leaving 11 bases between them. CDR3 nucleotide sequence: TGTGCCAGCAGCTTAGAGGGGACACCCAACACTGAAGCTTTCTTT. This encodes CASSLEGTPNTEAFF.

This clonotype has ten or more counts. The chain employs TRBV7-3 and TRBJ2-3, with 11 bases fitting TRBD2. The CDR3 is 17 residues long. Germline-derived CDR1 and CDR2 are SGHTA and FQGTGA. J gave up 4 bases and V 0 bases, and 6 bases lay outside the gene matches. The CDR3 DNA is TGTGCCAGCAGCTTAACGGGACTAGCGGATGGGGCAGATACGCAGTATTTT. Its protein is CASSLTGLADGADTQYF.

In regard to this clonotype: This likely comes from a read error, as the CDR3 has no conserved phenylalanine or tryptophan at its end. No DNA is shown, since the ends of the CDR3 on it are uncertain; the CDR3 is the one TCRdb lists. The chain is built from TRBV7-8 and TRBJ2-3; TRBD2 is the table's D call, not checked against the DNA. From germline, CDR1 is SGHVS and CDR2 FQNEAQ. The CDR3 extends over 13 residues, inclusive of both ends. CDR3 protein: CASGVGGAPDKYY.

This clonotype was recorded a few times. The chain is built from TRBV7-2 and TRBJ1-2; possible D gene TRBD1, 5 bases. Germline assignment: CDR1 SGHTA and CDR2 FQGNSA. The CDR3 covers 16 residues. Trimming took 3 bases from V and 10 from J, leaving 24 bases between them. The CDR3 coding sequence is TGTGCCAGCAGCTTGGGGGAGGGCGGCTATAATTCACCCTACACCTTC. It translates to CASSLGEGGYNSPYTF.

A remark on this clonotype: The germline gene is not matched at one end of the junction; a read error may be the cause. The rearrangement joins TRBV9 to TRBJ2-5; D may be TRBD1 (5 bases). This CDR3 contains 14 residues. Germline loops: CDR1 SGDLS, CDR2 YYNGEE. The CDR3 is CASSADSAHYNSHF. The CDR3 DNA sequence: TGTGCCAGCAGCGCCGACAGCGCGCACTATAATTCACACTTC.

Worth noting for this clonotype: One end of the junction does not line up with germline, which may come from a read error. The chain employs TRBV11-1 and TRBJ2-3; 7 bases fit TRBD2. The CDR3 contains 14 residues. Per the germline V gene, CDR1 is SGHAT and CDR2 is FQDESV (reference sequence). This CDR3 reads CASSLQSGKGTEQF. DNA of the CDR3: TGTGCCAGCAGCTTACAGAGCGGGAAGGGTACGGAGCAGTTT.

The J gene is TRBJ1-6, the V gene TRBV19; 8 nucleotides agree with TRBD1. The trim removed 3 bases at V and 10 bases at J, leaving 5 bases unmatched. The germline CDR1 and CDR2 sequences are LNHDA and SQIVND (reference sequence). This CDR3 is 14 amino acids long. The CDR3 loop reads CASSIGQGGSPLHF. The DNA for the CDR3 is TGTGCCAGTAGTATTGGACAGGGAGGGTCACCCCTCCACTTT.